The 32 T cell receptor beta chains below all came from one sample that was sequenced in a study of T cells after yellow fever vaccination. MiXCR, applied by TCRdb to the 5' RACE reads, yields one record per CDR3 protein. The sample records around 250,000 distinct CDR3 sequences, less than 9% being singletons. Sequenced material: CD4+ T cells sorted from PBMCs, taken 15 days after the yellow fever booster vaccination. These receptors were taken from a man aged 25 to 45 who received the YFV17D yellow fever vaccine.

There are a few counts of this clonotype. This chain links TRBV4-3 with TRBJ1-2, with 10 bases aligning to TRBD1. Looked up from germline, CDR1 is LGHNA and CDR2 is YSLEER. The CDR3 length is 16 residues. V dropped 1 base and J dropped 7; count of bases not matched to a gene: 9. The CDR3 region has the DNA TGCGCCAGCAGCCAAGGGCCGGGACAGGGGAGACCTGGCTACACCTTC. Its protein is CASSQGPGQGRPGYTF.

This clonotype was detected many times. The V call is TRBV18, the J call TRBJ2-7; D may correspond to TRBD1 or TRBD2 (5 bases each). With 6 bases removed from V and 7 bases from J, the gap between germline ends came to 16 bases. Germline V gene lookup returns CDR1 KGHSH and CDR2 LQKENI. The CDR3 runs 13 residues. In nucleotides, the CDR3 is TGTGCCAGCTCCCCCGGGGCCGCGCGAGAGCAGTACTTC. It translates to CASSPGAAREQYF.

This clonotype appeared many times. The J gene is TRBJ2-4, the V gene TRBV29-1, with unresolved D. Trimming stripped 3 bases from V and 1 base from J, with 7 bases between. Germline V gene data show CDR1 as SQVTM and CDR2 as ANQGSEA. CDR3 length: 13 residues. This CDR3 is CSVEGRAKNIQYF. The CDR3 DNA is TGCAGCGTTGAGGGTAGGGCCAAAAACATTCAGTACTTC.

In its sample, this clonotype was seen many times. The chain links TRBV24-1 to TRBJ2-7, with D maybe TRBD2 (6 bases). V was cut by 9 bases and J by 1 base, with 12 bases left in between. There are 13 residues in the CDR3. The germline V gene encodes CDR1 KGHDR and CDR2 SFDVKD. CDR3 loop: CATRWLASYEQYF. The DNA of the CDR3 is TGTGCCACCCGGTGGCTAGCGTCCTACGAGCAGTACTTC.

This clonotype was observed a handful of times. The chain uses TRBV5-6 and TRBJ2-1; possible D gene TRBD2, 5 bases. V gave up 6 bases and J gave up 4 bases, with 17 bases separating them. This CDR3 has 15 residues. Germline CDR1 SGHDT, CDR2 YYEEEE. CDR3 sequence: CASTIRVGLYNEQFF. The CDR3 bases are TGTGCCAGCACCATACGGGTCGGACTTTACAATGAGCAGTTCTTC.

This clonotype was counted a few times. This chain uses TRBV19 with TRBJ2-2; D is unresolved. Trimming took 3 bases from V and 6 from J, leaving 17 bases between them. From germline, CDR1 is LNHDA and CDR2 SQIVND (reference sequence). This CDR3 region has 16 residues. The CDR3 spells CASSISVASRPGELFF. The CDR3, as DNA: TGTGCCAGTAGTATTAGTGTGGCTTCACGACCCGGGGAGCTGTTTTTT.

This clonotype came up many times. The rearrangement joins TRBV7-9 to TRBJ2-7; 7 nucleotides align to TRBD2. CDR3 length: 15 amino acids. Losses at the gene ends were 6 bases for V and 0 bases for J; bases not matched to a gene: 8. The germline CDR1 and CDR2 sequences are SEHNR and FQNEAQ (reference sequence). The DNA of the CDR3 is TGTGCCAGCAGGAGCACGGGGACTAACTCCTACGAGCAGTACTTC. Translated: CASRSTGTNSYEQYF.

This clonotype has a count of ten or more. The V gene is TRBV2, the J gene TRBJ1-5; 8 nucleotides align to TRBD1. The CDR3 covers 15 residues. The junction had 13 bases not matched to a gene; V was cut back by 8 bases and J by 7 bases. Germline CDR1 and CDR2: SNHLY and FYNNEI. The CDR3 DNA is TGTGCCAGCGGGGGTATGACAGGGGCTTGGCAGCCCCAGCATTTT. This codes for CASGGMTGAWQPQHF.

This clonotype was counted ten times or more. The rearrangement joins TRBV27 to TRBJ2-7; tentative D call: TRBD2 (5 bases). The CDR3 is made up of 14 amino acids. Germline-derived CDR1 and CDR2 are MNHEY and SMNVEV (reference sequence). The ends were cut back, 5 bases at V and 7 bases at J, with 18 bases in the middle. The CDR3 is CASSTPGGSWEQYF. DNA of the CDR3: TGTGCCAGCAGTACGCCGGGCGGGTCGTGGGAGCAGTACTTC.

This clonotype was counted only a few times. The chain is built from TRBV10-3 and TRBJ2-5; 10 bases match TRBD1. Germline lookup yields CDR1 ENHRY and CDR2 SYGVKD. The ends lost 6 bases at V and 4 bases at J; junction bases unmatched: 8. The length of the CDR3 is 15 residues. CDR3 sequence: CAISGTGARGETQYF. In nucleotides, the CDR3 is TGTGCCATCAGCGGGACAGGGGCCAGGGGAGAGACCCAGTACTTC.

This clonotype was counted ten times or more. V is TRBV5-1 and J is TRBJ2-5; D could derive from TRBD1 or TRBD2 (5 bases each). V dropped 2 bases and J dropped 2 bases, with 19 bases sitting between them. Germline V gives CDR1 SGHRS, CDR2 YFSETQ. This CDR3 comprises 17 residues. The CDR3 DNA is TGCGCCAGCAGCTTCTCCGGGACCAAACGAATTCAAGAGACCCAGTACTTC. It translates to CASSFSGTKRIQETQYF.

This clonotype was counted a few times. The V call is TRBV10-3, the J call TRBJ2-7, with TRBD1 identical over 8 bases. The CDR3 loop spans 12 amino acids. Germline CDR1 ENHRY, CDR2 SYGVKD. With V trimmed by 8 bases and J by 1 base, 1 base remained unmatched. CDR3 residues: CAIRDRSYEQYF. CDR3 nucleotide sequence: TGTGCCATCCGGGACAGGTCCTACGAGCAGTACTTC.

At least ten counts were recorded for this clonotype. The chain joins TRBV12-3 or TRBV12-4 to TRBJ2-7; TRBD2 matches 8 bases. The CDR3 is 14 amino acids. Trimming removed 3 bases from V and 5 bases from J; junction bases left unmatched: 6. The CDR3: CASSFRREVDEQYF. The CDR3 DNA is TGTGCCAGCAGTTTTAGGCGGGAGGTGGACGAGCAGTACTTC.

This clonotype was seen repeatedly, ten times or more. The chain has TRBV7-2 and TRBJ1-2; no clear D. Germline CDR1 reads SGHTA; CDR2 reads FQGNSA. There are 11 residues in the CDR3. The ends were cut back, 4 bases at V and 2 bases at J, with 2 bases in the middle. The CDR3 nucleotides read TGTGCCAGCAGCTCGAACTATGGCTACACCTTC. Translating it yields CASSSNYGYTF.

This clonotype was seen repeatedly, ten times or more. The chain carries TRBV5-6 and TRBJ2-1, with a weak D call TRBD2 (6 bases). The V gene's germline CDR1 is SGHDT and CDR2 YYEEEE. V lost 6 bases and J 8 bases, leaving 18 bases between the germline ends. The CDR3 has 14 residues. The CDR3 DNA reads TGTGCCAGCACTTGGAGGGCCCCTTTGTATGAGCAGTTCTTC. This encodes CASTWRAPLYEQFF.

This clonotype was detected ten times or more. The genes are TRBV20-1 and TRBJ2-1; TRBD2 matches 12 bases. V lost 5 bases and J lost 10; bases outside the gene matches: 9. This CDR3 is built from 14 residues. The germline gives CDR1 DFQATT, CDR2 SNEGSKA (reference sequence). The CDR3 DNA sequence: TGCAGTGCTCCCGGGACTAGCGGGCTGCGGGAGCAGTTCTTC. Translated: CSAPGTSGLREQFF.

This clonotype was observed a few times. The chain combines TRBV30 with TRBJ2-5, with 7 bases lining up with TRBD1. This CDR3 is built from 13 residues. CDR1 and CDR2 (germline): GTSNPN, SVGIG (reference sequence). J gave up 4 bases and V 1 base, and 3 bases lay outside the gene matches. The CDR3 nucleotides read TGTGCCTGGAGTGCGAACAGGGGAGAGACCCAGTACTTC. Its translation is CAWSANRGETQYF.

This clonotype was detected only a few times. The rearrangement joins TRBV7-2 to TRBJ2-3; D uncertain. The CDR3 totals 15 residues. Germline V lookup: CDR1 SGHTA, CDR2 FQGNSA. V was cut by 5 bases and J by 0 bases, with 12 bases left in between. CDR3 coding DNA: TGTGCCAGCAGCCCCGGCCCGTATAGCACAGATACGCAGTATTTT. As protein: CASSPGPYSTDTQYF.

There are many counts of this clonotype. The V and J genes are TRBV20-1 and TRBJ1-5, with unresolved D. Germline CDR1 DFQATT, CDR2 SNEGSKA (reference sequence). V shed 3 bases and J shed 7 bases, with 10 bases lying between them. The length of the CDR3 is 12 residues. The CDR3 nucleotides read TGCAGTGCTAGTATTGGACTCCAGCCCCAGCATTTT. Translation: CSASIGLQPQHF.

This clonotype was seen at least ten times. This chain joins TRBV7-2 and TRBJ2-3; TRBD2 matches at 11 bases. After removal of 5 bases from V and 5 bases from J, the junction contained 3 bases not matched to a gene. This CDR3 region has 14 residues. From germline, CDR1 is SGHTA and CDR2 FQGNSA. The CDR3 is CASSQTSGKDTQYF. In DNA form, the CDR3 reads TGTGCCAGCAGCCAGACTAGCGGGAAAGATACGCAGTATTTT.

This chain links TRBV3-1 with TRBJ2-7, with D unclear. Germline V gives CDR1 LGHDT, CDR2 YNNKEL (reference sequence). This CDR3 is 12 amino acids long. Trimming took off 3 bases at V and 5 bases at J, with 8 bases between the two ends. The CDR3 region is CASSQGLDEQYF. The CDR3 DNA sequence: TGTGCCAGCAGCCAGGGATTGGACGAGCAGTACTTC.

This clonotype was recorded a few times. V is TRBV7-2 and J is TRBJ2-7, with D perhaps TRBD2 (6 bases). Germline V gives CDR1 SGHTA, CDR2 FQGNSA. The CDR3 is 16 residues long. Trimming removed 1 base from V and 2 bases from J, with 15 bases in between. The CDR3 loop is CASSLGSSATTYEQYF. CDR3 coding DNA: TGTGCCAGCAGCTTAGGGTCTAGCGCGACGACCTACGAGCAGTACTTC.

The V and J genes are TRBV29-1 and TRBJ2-5; D unresolved. V lost 4 bases and J 4 bases, leaving 16 bases between the germline ends. The CDR3 is 14 amino acids. The V gene's germline CDR1 is SQVTM and CDR2 ANQGSEA. In DNA, the CDR3 is TGCAGCGTTGGGGTGCGCTCGGGTGGAGAGACCCAGTACTTC. Encoded protein: CSVGVRSGGETQYF. Filled out from reference TRBV29-1 and TRBJ2-5, the complete variable domain reads SAVISQKPSRDICQRGTSLTIQCQVDSQVTMMFWYRQQPGQSLTLIATANQGSEATYESGFVIDKFPISRPNLTFSTLTVSNMSPEDSSIYLCSVGVRSGGETQYFGPGTRLLVL.

The V and J genes are TRBV6-1 and TRBJ1-4, with 10 bases matching TRBD1. The length of the CDR3 is 19 residues. The trim removed 8 bases at V and 2 bases at J, leaving 17 bases unmatched. Germline V CDR1 and CDR2: MNHNS, SASEGT. The CDR3 spells CASLKHPSGQGRTNEKLFF. CDR3 sequence (DNA): TGTGCCAGCCTAAAACACCCGTCGGGACAGGGGCGGACTAATGAAAAACTGTTTTTT.

This clonotype was observed a handful of times. V and J are TRBV10-3 and TRBJ2-2; 7 bases agree with TRBD2. The CDR3 consists of 13 residues. CDR1 is ENHRY, CDR2 SYGVKD, per germline. V was clipped by 7 bases and J by 3 bases; unmatched bases: 2. CDR3 nucleotides: TGTGCCATCAAAACTAGCGACACCGGGGAGCTGTTTTTT. Translating gives CAIKTSDTGELFF.

This clonotype was counted ten times or more. The genes are TRBV3-1 and TRBJ2-2; no reliable D call. Trimming pared 1 base from V and 2 bases from J, leaving 11 bases between. This CDR3 comprises 16 residues. Germline CDR1 is LGHDT and CDR2 is YNNKEL (reference sequence). DNA of the CDR3: TGTGCCAGCAGCCAAGTTCGTCAGTTTAACACCGGGGAGCTGTTTTTT. Translating gives CASSQVRQFNTGELFF.

This rearrangement joins TRBV7-2 to TRBJ2-5, with D possibly being TRBD1 or TRBD2 (5 bases each). Trimming took 3 bases from V and 1 from J, leaving 9 bases between them. The germline CDR1 and CDR2 sequences are SGHTA and FQGNSA. CDR3 length: 14 residues. The CDR3 is CASSFGTVQETQYF. In nucleotides, the CDR3 is TGTGCCAGCAGCTTCGGGACGGTCCAAGAGACCCAGTACTTC.

This clonotype came up a few times. The rearrangement links TRBV6-2 or TRBV6-3 to TRBJ2-7, with 8 bases fitting TRBD2. The CDR3 loop spans 13 amino acids. V lost 10 bases, J lost 6 bases, and 11 bases stayed unmatched. CDR1 and CDR2 (germline): MNHEY, SVGEGT. The CDR3 loop reads CATLAGKLSEQYF. The CDR3 coding sequence is TGTGCCACTTTAGCGGGAAAGTTGAGCGAGCAGTACTTC.

This clonotype was found many times. This chain connects TRBV7-9 to TRBJ1-4, with a weak D call TRBD1 (5 bases). Germline CDR1 reads SEHNR; CDR2 reads FQNEAQ (reference sequence). The germline V and J ends were trimmed by 1 base and 5 bases, with 8 bases remaining between them. This CDR3 contains 14 residues. The CDR3 loop is CASSLVEGNEKLFF. Here the CDR3 DNA reads TGTGCCAGCAGCTTAGTGGAGGGGAATGAAAAACTGTTTTTT.

In this sample, this clonotype turned up many times. The rearrangement links TRBV3-1 to TRBJ2-2; D tentatively fits TRBD1 or TRBD2 (5 bases each). This CDR3 contains 14 residues. V shed 5 bases and J shed 7 bases, with 14 bases lying between them. Per germline, CDR1 LGHDT and CDR2 YNNKEL (reference sequence). The CDR3 bases are TGTGCCAGCAGCTACCTGAGGGGCCGCGGGGAGCTGTTTTTT. This sequence encodes CASSYLRGRGELFF.

Note on this clonotype: This clone may be a read error of a much larger clone one base away. The CDR3 nucleotides read TGTGCCAGCAGCGAGGCGAGAGACTGGTCAGAAAAAATGTTTTTT. This codes for CASSEARDWSEKMFF. The gene calls are TRBV7-8 and TRBJ1-4; D not certain. The CDR3 has 15 residues. Germline V gene data show CDR1 as SGHVS and CDR2 as FQNEAQ.

This clonotype was counted many times. The J gene is TRBJ1-2, the V gene TRBV7-2; the match to TRBD1 covers 10 bases. Germline V gene lookup returns CDR1 SGHTA and CDR2 FQGNSA. V dropped 5 bases and J dropped 7; count of bases not matched to a gene: 7. The CDR3 covers 14 residues. CDR3 in amino acids: CASSPRDRGSGYTF. The DNA for the CDR3 is TGTGCCAGCAGCCCAAGGGACAGGGGCTCTGGCTACACCTTC.